Below, one T cell receptor (beta chain) is given with its context. Its antigen remains unidentified. No qualities accompany the bases; no much larger clone lies one base away. The sample belongs to a study of OX40 agonist ivuxolimab in advanced cancers. Notes on the research overall: Ivuxolimab was a fully human IgG2 agonistic monoclonal antibody targeting the costimulatory receptor OX40 (CD134). The monotherapy dose-escalation portion (N = 52 patients) of the phase I ivuxolimab trial is reported in the paper. Intravenous ivuxolimab was administered to patients every 2 weeks at six dose levels: 0.01, 0.1, 0.3, 1.5, 3 and 10 mg/kg. Among the 50 to 55 dose-escalation patients, 19 had hepatocellular carcinoma, 15 or so melanoma, 9 renal cell carcinoma and 9 head and neck cancer. Partial responses were achieved by three dose-escalation patients, of whom one had hepatocellular carcinoma and two had cutaneous melanoma. Prior anti-PD-1, anti-PD-L1 or anti-CTLA-4 therapy was permitted, and checkpoint inhibitors had been received by about 44% of dose-escalation patients. A male proportion of roughly 80% and a mean age of around 60 years, ranging from 23 to 79, were recorded for the dose-escalation cohort. The point of sequencing TCRbeta in the periphery was to test whether ivuxolimab changed TCR sequence diversity and drove clonal T-cell expansion. Broad study findings and their caveats: Low levels of normalized T-cell clonal expansion were also seen in some patients who did not respond. The antigen specificity of the peripheral T cells that underwent clonal expansion was not determined. At doses of 0.1 to 3.0 mg/kg, clonal expansion of both CD4+ and CD8+ T cells in blood was seen between baseline and week 6. On average, CD8+ T cells showed more expanded clones than CD4+ T cells after ivuxolimab. Partial responders in the 0.1-3.0 mg/kg groups had among the lowest normalized peripheral clonal expansion, especially among CD8+ T cells.

Genomic DNA was extracted from sorted cells for sequencing of the TCRbeta CDR3 region. TCRbeta CDR3 regions were sequenced using the immunoSEQ Assay. The source is immuneACCESS, and TCRdb retained only in-frame sequences with V and J called. Part of the clones is not carried over; for the studies checked, unresolved V genes explain less than half of this, and the remainder is unexplained. The sample table records about 79,000 clones; roughly 90% of these occur just once. The ten biggest clones cover about 0.54% of the sample. Patients with autoimmune disease history or receiving systemic immunosuppression were excluded from the trial. In every dose cohort, peripheral blood was drawn for TCR sequencing at baseline, cycle 4 day 1, and cycle 7 day 1. Samples came from an open-label, multicenter, first-in-human phase I dose-escalation trial of ivuxolimab. The trial enrolled adults with locally advanced or metastatic head and neck squamous cell, hepatocellular, melanoma or renal cell carcinoma. Before TCR sequencing, CD4+ and CD8+ T cells were separately sorted from peripheral blood.

The germline V gene encodes CDR1 SGHTA and CDR2 FQGTGA. V and J lose 4 bases and 1 base, and a span of 7 bases separates them. The CDR3 measures 13 amino acids from cysteine to phenylalanine. Only the CDR3 part of the read is kept: 39 bases, read in frame from the first base. This clonotype was obtained from an adult with an advanced solid tumor such as melanoma, head and neck, liver or kidney cancer. The source material was CD4+ or CD8+ T cells sorted from blood, sampled in a trial of the OX40 agonist ivuxolimab. The chain is encoded by TRBV7-3 joined to TRBJ1-1; the D region possibly corresponds to TRBD1 (6 bases align). The CDR3 sequence is CASSWGQNTEAFF. At the DNA level, the sequence is TGTGCCAGCAGCTGGGGACAGAACACTGAAGCTTTCTTT. Extended through the reference TRBV7-3 and TRBJ1-1 proteins, this CDR3 yields the full variable domain: GAGVSQTPSNKVTEKGKYVELRCDPISGHTALYWYRQSLGQGPEFLIYFQGTGAADDSGLPNDRFFAVRPEGSVSTLKIQRTERGDSAVYLCASSWGQNTEAFFGQGTRLTVV.